This TCR beta chain comes out of a study of blood T cell repertoires in COVID-19. Study-level background: Some COVID-19 samples were acute and others convalescent; all came from the United States, Italy and Spain. T cells, B-cell-depleted T cells, or PBMCs supplied cDNA or gDNA.

The CDR3 runs 16 residues. Per the germline V gene, CDR1 is KGHSH and CDR2 is LQKENI. Trimming took 0 bases from V and 4 from J; bases not matched to a gene: 7. Authors' data handling: Amplification with reference gene primers provided the estimates of nucleated cell counts. TCRdb's table, derived via immunoSEQ multiplex PCR, lists solely in-frame clones and lacks some. The V and J calls and clone size are taken from that table; D and trimming were inferred from the DNA. The repertoire holds nearly 15,000 clones, with more than 80% as singletons. The chain employs TRBV18 and TRBJ2-5, with 8 bases aligning to TRBD1. The sequencing input was peripheral blood. This clonotype was sampled from a human donor in a cohort sampled during active COVID-19. The CDR3 here is CASSPPNRGSRETQYF. Here the CDR3 DNA reads TGTGCCAGCTCACCACCGAACAGGGGGTCCCGAGAGACCCAGTACTTC.